This is a list of T cell receptor beta chains from one sample in a study of blood T cell repertoires in COVID-19. TCRdb's copy holds only in-frame clones and misses some; the assay was immunoSEQ multiplex PCR. Of 200,000 to 250,000 clones detected, approximately 84% appear once; the ten largest clones hold about 0.93%. Sequenced: peripheral blood. All receptors come from a middle-aged man with acute or convalescent COVID-19. Each CDR3 is given with its conserved first and last residue. The order of the fields is clone size, D gene, V gene, J gene, CDR3 protein, CDR3 DNA. The D gene is left open where the match is weak. Size is omitted from some rows. Given values are once, few, many or a class for expanded clones.

size: NA; D: NA; V: TRBV10-3; J: TRBJ1-1; CDR3: CAISASLQDMNTEAFF; DNA: TGTGCCATCAGTGCATCATTACAGGATATGAACACTGAAGCTTTCTTT
size: NA; D: TRBD1; V: TRBV5-1; J: TRBJ2-1; CDR3: CASSGQGATDEQFF; DNA: TGCGCCAGCAGCGGGCAGGGGGCTACGGATGAGCAGTTCTTC
size: NA; D: NA; V: TRBV7-8; J: TRBJ2-2; CDR3: CASSPEEAGNRELFF; DNA: TGTGCCAGCAGCCCAGAGGAGGCGGGGAATCGGGAGCTGTTTTTT
size: NA; D: NA; V: TRBV2; J: TRBJ1-1; CDR3: CASRGADGNTEAFF; DNA: TGTGCCAGCAGGGGGGCGGATGGTAACACTGAAGCTTTCTTT
size: NA; D: NA; V: TRBV30; J: TRBJ1-3; CDR3: CAWSTGGSSGNTIYF; DNA: TGTGCCTGGAGTACCGGTGGTAGCTCTGGAAACACCATATATTTT
size: NA; D: NA; V: TRBV30; J: TRBJ1-6; CDR3: CAWSPAGVISPLHF; DNA: TGTGCCTGGAGTCCCGCGGGGGTAATTTCACCCCTCCACTTT
size: NA; D: TRBD1; V: TRBV6-1; J: TRBJ1-5; CDR3: CASSEVRDRGDQPQHF; DNA: TGTGCCAGCAGTGAAGTAAGGGACAGGGGGGATCAGCCCCAGCATTTT
size: once; D: NA; V: TRBV2; J: TRBJ1-5; CDR3: CASMRENSNQPQHF; DNA: TGTGCCAGCATGAGGGAGAATAGCAATCAGCCCCAGCATTTT
size: NA; D: NA; V: TRBV5-4; J: TRBJ2-7; CDR3: CASSGGGRLRISEQYF; DNA: TGTGCCAGCAGCGGGGGCGGGAGACTGAGAATATCCGAGCAGTACTTC
size: NA; D: NA; V: TRBV6-5; J: TRBJ1-1; CDR3: CASWNRVNTEAFF; DNA: TGTGCCAGCTGGAACAGGGTGAACACTGAAGCTTTCTTT